This T cell receptor (beta chain) was sequenced during a study of beta chain features in type 1 diabetes. Study information: The number of sorted cells examined across all samples was 107,917,701. Regarding the study as a whole: A closer apparent resemblance between naive, central memory and Treg TCRB repertoires was seen in patients than in healthy donors. For type 1 diabetes patients, VDJ junctions showed fewer insertions and more deletions.

Comment on this clone: What it recognizes is unknown.

cDNA synthesis used the whole RNA isolate, giving expressed TCRB sequences. Naive, central memory and regulatory T cell samples averaged roughly 3.5 million reads. Assay used: immunoSEQ multiplex PCR; TCRdb lists only in-frame clones, some missing. This sample has about 250,000 clones, with around an eighth found just once. Germline V gene data show CDR1 as SGHKS and CDR2 as YYEKEE (reference sequence). The V end was cut by 3 bases, the J end by 8 bases, with 21 bases between. The CDR3 has 16 residues. The chain combines TRBV5-5 with TRBJ2-1; perhaps TRBD2 as D (5 bases). The specimen was naive CD4+ T cells from blood. This TCR derives from a woman aged 40 to 50 in good health. The CDR3 is CASSSEASQVRDEQFF. The CDR3 coding sequence is TGTGCCAGCAGCTCCGAGGCTAGCCAGGTTAGGGATGAGCAGTTCTTC. The entire variable domain, with the rest obtained from reference TRBV5-5 and TRBJ2-1, is as follows: DAGVTQSPTHLIKTRGQQVTLRCSPISGHKSVSWYQQVLGQGPQFIFQYYEKEERGRGNFPDRFSARQFPNYSSELNVNALLLGDSALYLCASSSEASQVRDEQFFGPGTRLTVL.